Listed here are 4 T cell receptor beta chains from one sample, sequenced in a study of T cells in Graves' hyperthyroidism and ophthalmopathy. Amplified TCR beta CDR3 regions derived from RNA transcripts. A set of HTBI primers served as the primers for a first-round RT-PCR of the TCR CDR3. TCRdb processed the multiplex PCR reads anew with MiXCR; each CDR3 protein has one entry. The sample yields about 410,000 distinct CDR3 sequences, roughly 14% seen once. The sample consisted of blood. The origin of the receptors is a man younger than 35 with Graves' ophthalmopathy.

This clonotype was detected ten times or more. The chain combines TRBV7-2 with TRBJ2-7, with TRBD2 as a possible D gene (5 bases). Trimming stripped 5 bases from V and 9 bases from J, with 17 bases between. The length of the CDR3 is 13 residues. Germline CDR1 is SGHTA and CDR2 is FQGNSA. CDR3 sequence (DNA): TGTGCCAGCAGCCCGCTCCGAGAGGGTAGGCAGTACTTC. Translation gives CASSPLREGRQYF.

This clonotype has ten or more counts. V usage is TRBV12-3 or TRBV12-4 and J usage is TRBJ1-2, with 10 bases matching TRBD1. The V gene end was trimmed by 6 bases and the J gene end by 8 bases; junction bases not matched to a gene: 6. The CDR3 sequence is 13 residues long. CDR3 sequence reads: CASSQDRGRGYTF. The CDR3 DNA reads TGTGCCAGCAGCCAAGACAGGGGGCGAGGCTACACCTTC.

Ten or more counts support this clonotype. The chain joins TRBV5-1 to TRBJ1-2; TRBD1 is a possible D gene (6 bases). The V end lost 3 bases, the J end lost 7 bases, and 19 bases lay between the germline ends. This CDR3 spans 15 amino acids. Per germline, CDR1 SGHRS and CDR2 YFSETQ. CDR3 bases: TGCGCCAGCAGCTCCTCTGGACAGAGGTATTCTGGCTACACCTTC. It specifies CASSSSGQRYSGYTF.

Many counts were recorded for this clonotype. V is TRBV2 and J is TRBJ2-4; 9 bases map to TRBD1. V trimming: 7 bases; J trimming: 6 bases; junction bases outside the gene matches: 7. Germline V gene lookup returns CDR1 SNHLY and CDR2 FYNNEI. The CDR3 contains 14 residues. CDR3 sequence: CASTRGQGPNIQYF. The CDR3 DNA is TGTGCCAGCACCCGCGGACAGGGGCCAAACATTCAGTACTTC.